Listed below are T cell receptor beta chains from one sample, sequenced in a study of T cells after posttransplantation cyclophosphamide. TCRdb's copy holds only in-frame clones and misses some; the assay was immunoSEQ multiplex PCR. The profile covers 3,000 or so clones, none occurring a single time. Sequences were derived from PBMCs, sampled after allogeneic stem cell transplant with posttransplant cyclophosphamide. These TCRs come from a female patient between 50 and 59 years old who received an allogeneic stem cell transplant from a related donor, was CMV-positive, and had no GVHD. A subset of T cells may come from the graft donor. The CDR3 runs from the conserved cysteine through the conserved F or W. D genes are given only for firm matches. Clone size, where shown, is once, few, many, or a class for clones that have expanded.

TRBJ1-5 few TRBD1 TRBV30 CAWRVQGAPGQPQHF TGTGCCTGGAGAGTCCAGGGGGCGCCCGGTCAGCCCCAGCATTTT
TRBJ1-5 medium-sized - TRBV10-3 CAISESGPGQPQHF TGTGCCATCAGTGAGTCGGGCCCCGGTCAGCCCCAGCATTTT
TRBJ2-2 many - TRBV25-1 CASSEWAGNTGELFF TGTGCCAGCAGTGAATGGGCGGGGAACACCGGGGAGCTGTTTTTT
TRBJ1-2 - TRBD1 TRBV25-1 CASRPGTGRLYGYTF TGTGCCAGCAGACCCGGGACAGGGCGTCTTTATGGCTACACCTTC
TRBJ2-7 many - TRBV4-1 CASSQAGRGYEQYF TGCGCCAGCAGCCAAGCAGGGAGAGGCTACGAGCAGTACTTC
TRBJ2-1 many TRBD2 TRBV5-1 CASSPGGGGLSYNEQFF TGCGCCAGCAGCCCTGGCGGCGGGGGGCTCTCCTACAATGAGCAGTTCTTC
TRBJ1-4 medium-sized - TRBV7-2 CASSLEVGEQLFF TGTGCCAGCAGCTTAGAAGTAGGGGAGCAACTGTTTTTT
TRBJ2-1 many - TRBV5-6 CASSSQLLAEVYNEQFF TGTGCCAGCAGTTCGCAACTTCTAGCCGAAGTGTACAATGAGCAGTTCTTC
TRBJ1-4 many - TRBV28 CASRNERVEEKLFF TGTGCCAGCAGAAACGAGCGAGTCGAAGAAAAACTGTTTTTT
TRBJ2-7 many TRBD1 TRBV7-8 CASSLQGQGPYEQYF TGTGCCAGCAGCTTACAGGGACAGGGGCCCTACGAGCAGTACTTC
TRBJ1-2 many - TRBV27 CASSLSHRYYGYTF TGTGCCAGCAGTTTAAGTCACAGATACTATGGCTACACCTTC
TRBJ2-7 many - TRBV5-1 CASSLAFSGAAYEQYF TGCGCCAGCAGCTTGGCCTTTTCGGGAGCGGCCTACGAGCAGTACTTC
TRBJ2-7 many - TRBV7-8 CASSLVFSRTGEQYF TGTGCCAGCAGCTTAGTTTTCTCCAGAACAGGCGAGCAGTACTTC
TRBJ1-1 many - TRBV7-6 CATIDSHTEAFF TGTGCCACTATCGACAGTCACACTGAAGCTTTCTTT
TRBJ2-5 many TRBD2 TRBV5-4 CASSRTSGNQETQYF TGTGCCAGCAGCCGGACTAGCGGTAACCAAGAGACCCAGTACTTC
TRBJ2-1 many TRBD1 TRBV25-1 CACSDRGNNEQFF TGTGCCTGCTCGGACAGGGGCAACAATGAGCAGTTCTTC
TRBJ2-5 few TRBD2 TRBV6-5 CASAPTSGREETQYF TGTGCCAGCGCGCCGACTAGCGGGAGGGAAGAGACCCAGTACTTC
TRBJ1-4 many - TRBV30 CAWSEASVPQAEKLFF TGTGCCTGGAGTGAAGCATCGGTACCGCAGGCGGAAAAACTGTTTTTT
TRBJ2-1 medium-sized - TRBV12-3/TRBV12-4 CASSLARNEQFF TGTGCCAGCAGTTTAGCGCGGAATGAGCAGTTCTTC
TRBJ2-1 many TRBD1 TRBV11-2 CASSLGTGGAWEQFF TGTGCCAGCAGCTTAGGGACAGGGGGCGCTTGGGAGCAGTTCTTC
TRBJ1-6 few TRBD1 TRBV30 CAWKTGATYYNSPLHF TGTGCCTGGAAGACAGGGGCGACTTACTATAATTCACCCCTCCACTTT
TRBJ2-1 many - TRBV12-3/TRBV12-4 CASSLEVRRTFEQFF TGTGCCAGCAGTTTAGAAGTGCGCCGAACTTTTGAGCAGTTCTTC
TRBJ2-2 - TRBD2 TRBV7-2 CASSLVRTSGTGELFF TGTGCCAGCAGCTTAGTTCGGACTAGCGGGACCGGGGAGCTGTTTTTT
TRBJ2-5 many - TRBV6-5 CASSYSQGYQETQYF TGTGCCAGCAGTTACTCGCAGGGTTACCAAGAGACCCAGTACTTC
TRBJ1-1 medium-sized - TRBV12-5 CASGATRSNTEAFF TGTGCTAGTGGGGCCACACGATCGAACACTGAAGCTTTCTTT
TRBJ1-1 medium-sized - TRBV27 CASSLSGGMNTEAFF TGTGCCAGCAGTTTATCCGGGGGGATGAACACTGAAGCTTTCTTT
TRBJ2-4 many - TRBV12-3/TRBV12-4 CASSLPTGPDIQYF TGTGCCAGCAGTTTACCCACAGGGCCGGACATTCAGTACTTC
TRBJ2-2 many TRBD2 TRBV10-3 CAISLTSGRGSGELFF TGTGCCATCAGCCTTACTAGCGGGAGAGGTAGCGGGGAGCTGTTTTTT
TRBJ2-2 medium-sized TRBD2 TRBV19 CASRVGGRALVGELFF TGTGCCAGTCGGGTTGGCGGGAGGGCCTTGGTCGGGGAGCTGTTTTTT
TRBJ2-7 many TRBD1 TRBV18 CASSRDSRDYEQYF TGTGCCAGCTCAAGGGACAGCCGGGACTACGAGCAGTACTTC
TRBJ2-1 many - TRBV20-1 CSASISNEQFF TGCAGTGCATCTATCTCCAATGAGCAGTTCTTC
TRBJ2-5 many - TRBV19 CASKSGRGRDGETQYF TGTGCCAGTAAATCGGGGAGGGGGCGGGACGGGGAGACCCAGTACTTC
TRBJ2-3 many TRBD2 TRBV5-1 CASSLGLAESTDTQYF TGCGCCAGCAGCTTGGGACTAGCGGAAAGCACAGATACGCAGTATTTT
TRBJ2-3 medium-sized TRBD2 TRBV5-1 CASRTGLAGRGDTQYF TGCGCCAGCAGGACGGGACTAGCGGGAAGAGGAGATACGCAGTATTTT
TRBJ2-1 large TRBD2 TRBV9 CASSVSGRIGNEQFF TGTGCCAGCAGCGTCAGCGGGAGAATCGGCAATGAGCAGTTCTTC
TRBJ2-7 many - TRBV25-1 CASGRGYEQYF TGTGCCAGCGGGAGGGGGTACGAGCAGTACTTC
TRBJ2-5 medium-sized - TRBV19 CASSIKGRETQYF TGTGCCAGTAGTATAAAGGGCCGGGAGACCCAGTACTTC
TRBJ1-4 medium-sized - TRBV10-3 CAISPGLNEKLFF TGTGCCATCAGCCCAGGACTTAATGAAAAACTGTTTTTT
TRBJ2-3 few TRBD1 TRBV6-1 CASSLDRGTDTQYF TGTGCCAGCAGCTTGGACAGGGGGACAGATACGCAGTATTTT
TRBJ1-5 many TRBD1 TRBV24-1 CATSETTGGLKPQHF TGTGCCACCAGTGAAACGACAGGGGGGCTGAAACCCCAGCATTTT
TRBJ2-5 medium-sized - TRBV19 CASGWRGQETQYF TGTGCCAGTGGGTGGCGGGGTCAAGAGACCCAGTACTTC